The T cell receptor (beta chain) described here comes from a study of blood T cell repertoires in COVID-19. Study at large: PBMCs, B-cell-depleted T cells, or T cells provided the cDNA or gDNA that made up the material.

The length of the CDR3 is 13 residues. Trimming cost V 10 bases and J 1 base, with 13 bases left between them. The germline gives CDR1 WNHNN, CDR2 SYGVQD (reference sequence). Many counts were recorded for this clone. Under the authors' procedure: Cell counts per sample came from amplifying reference gene primers. Sequencing used immunoSEQ multiplex PCR; TCRdb keeps in-frame clones, though not all of them. V and J calls plus clone size are reproduced from that table; the DNA served to infer D and trimming. This sample has roughly 150,000 clones, with around four fifths found just once. V and J are TRBV10-1 and TRBJ1-1; D is uncertain. The source of this sequence is an elderly woman with acute or convalescent COVID-19. The sequencing input was peripheral blood. The CDR3 sequence is CANPGGENTEAFF. CDR3 coding DNA: TGCGCCAACCCGGGAGGAGAGAACACTGAAGCTTTCTTT.